One T cell receptor (beta chain) is described in this entry. These data belong to a study of blood T cell repertoires in COVID-19. Study-wide context: COVID-19 samples, acute and convalescent, were from the United States, Italy and Spain. T cells, B-cell-depleted T cells, or PBMCs supplied cDNA or gDNA.

Original methodology: Using reference gene primer amplification, nucleated cell counts were estimated. Sequencing was performed with immunoSEQ multiplex PCR; in TCRdb, only in-frame clones are kept and a portion is missing. That table supplies the V and J calls and clone size; D and trimming were determined from the DNA. The sample records roughly 90,000 clones, about 91% being singletons. The CDR3 loop spans 13 amino acids. V shed 6 bases and J shed 8 bases, with 13 bases lying between them. Germline V gene sequence: CDR1 MNHEY, CDR2 SVGAGI. J is TRBJ2-2 and V is TRBV6-5, with D unclear. The clonotype comes from a woman of 80 years or more with active COVID-19. The sequenced sample consisted of peripheral blood. CDR3 amino acids: CASRRSLTGELFF. CDR3 bases: TGTGCCAGCAGGAGGAGTCTTACTGGGGAGCTGTTTTTT.